The rows below give T cell receptor beta chains drawn from one sample of a study of tumor and adjacent non-tumor tissue in lung cancer. MiXCR, run by TCRdb on the multiplex PCR reads, gives a single entry per CDR3 protein. The table records 60,000 to 90,000 distinct CDR3 sequences, roughly 75% of them present only once. The sequenced sample was distant non-tumor lung tissue. These receptors all stem from a woman aged 50 to 60 with non-small cell lung cancer. Both conserved end residues are part of each CDR3.

TRBV12-3/TRBV12-4	TRBJ2-3	CASSLGDMQYF
TRBV7-9	TRBJ2-3	CASDMSWTSITDTQYF
TRBV28	TRBJ2-3	CASMSGHNTDTQYF
TRBV6-5	TRBJ1-1	CASQLTGTNPEAFF
TRBV11-2	TRBJ2-1	CASSLGSLAGIEQFF
TRBV7-9	TRBJ2-5	CASSLGWAEQETQYF
TRBV29-1	TRBJ2-3	CSVGLSTDTQYF
TRBV11-2	TRBJ1-1	CASSFAEKDTEAFF
TRBV20-1	TRBJ2-7	CSADPSAGMMYERYF
TRBV20-1	TRBJ1-5	CSAARDGGVISNQPQHF
TRBV20-1	TRBJ2-7	CSARPLREADAYGQYF
TRBV6-6	TRBJ1-5	CASGRGSDQPQHF
TRBV4-1	TRBJ1-1	CASGQDLYRVSTEAFF
TRBV6-1	TRBJ2-3	CASSAGTSPSTDTLYF
TRBV6-1	TRBJ2-7	CASSELLATCEQYF
TRBV28	TRBJ1-1	CASSFSGQGGIEALF
TRBV6-7	TRBJ1-5	CASSYPSRTGNNQPQHF
TRBV4-3	TRBJ1-6	CTSSQQTGQYNSPLHF
TRBV28	TRBJ2-6	CASREGTGKSGANVLTF
TRBV11-2	TRBJ2-3	CANSLDRRRTDTQYF
TRBV12-3/TRBV12-4	TRBJ2-7	CASSLRTLVYEQYF
TRBV5-6	TRBJ2-5	CASSLLVGGETQYF
TRBV28	TRBJ2-7	CASSPRHFFSYEQYF